The source of this TCR beta chain is a study of CD8 T cells in ankylosing spondylitis. Overall study results and limits: Eight highly homologous variants formed a TCR beta motif that appeared characteristic of ankylosing spondylitis blood. Before this, some motif variants had been reported in reactive arthritis synovial fluid and blood. As reported, disease-linked clones showed significant enrichment in matched ankylosing spondylitis synovial fluid.

About this clonotype: What it binds is not known.

Each TCR beta library was made by quantitative 5'-RACE that incorporated molecular barcodes. One entry per CDR3 protein, called by TCRdb with MiXCR from the 5' RACE reads. The data show under 150,000 distinct CDR3 sequences, approximately 13% seen once. The ends were cut back, 8 bases at V and 0 bases at J, with 9 bases in the middle. Germline-derived CDR1 and CDR2 are ENHRY and SYGVKD. The CDR3 spans 13 residues. The sample comprised blood, either unsorted or a sorted T cell fraction (not recorded which). The clonotype comes from a female donor with ankylosing spondylitis or in good health (not recorded which). This rearrangement joins TRBV10-3 to TRBJ2-3; D gene unclear. The CDR3 loop reads CAIAEDSTDTQYF. CDR3 sequence (DNA): TGTGCCATCGCTGAGGACAGCACAGATACGCAGTATTTT.